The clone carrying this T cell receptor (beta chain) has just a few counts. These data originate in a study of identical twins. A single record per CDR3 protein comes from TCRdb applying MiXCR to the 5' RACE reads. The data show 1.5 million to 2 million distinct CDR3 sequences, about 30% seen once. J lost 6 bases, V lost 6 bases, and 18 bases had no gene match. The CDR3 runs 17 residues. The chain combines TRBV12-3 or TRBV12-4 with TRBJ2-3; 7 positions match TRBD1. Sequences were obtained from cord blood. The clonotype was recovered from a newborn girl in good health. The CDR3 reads CASSLNRQGKRRDTQYF. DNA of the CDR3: TGTGCCAGCAGCTTAAACCGACAGGGAAAACGGCGGGATACGCAGTATTTT.